This T cell receptor (beta chain) appears in the sequencing data of a study of OX40 agonist ivuxolimab in advanced cancers. Study overall: Partial responses, seen in three patients, involved one hepatocellular carcinoma and two cutaneous melanomas. Study-level points and caveats: Relative to CD4+ cells, CD8+ T cells on average had more expanded clones.

The length of the CDR3 is 12 residues. V dropped 8 bases and J dropped 1 base, with 8 bases sitting between them. Germline lookup yields CDR1 ENHRY and CDR2 SYGVKD. Patients who had autoimmune disease history or got systemic immunosuppression were left out. Turning to this clone: As yet, its antigen is unknown.

Assay: immunoSEQ multiplex PCR; the TCRdb copy retains only in-frame clones and omits some. The sample lists 65,000 to 85,000 clones; about nine tenths were seen once. The J gene is TRBJ2-5, the V gene TRBV10-3; tentatively, D is TRBD2 (6 bases). This TCR came from an adult with an advanced solid tumor such as melanoma, head and neck, liver or kidney cancer. The specimen comprised CD4+ or CD8+ T cells sorted from blood, sampled in a trial of the OX40 agonist ivuxolimab. CDR3 in amino acids: CAIGDFQETQYF. DNA for the CDR3: TGTGCCATCGGGGACTTCCAAGAGACCCAGTACTTC.